This TCR delta chain was sequenced in a study of gamma-delta T cells after stem cell transplantation. This CDR3 has 19 amino acids. The V gene end was trimmed by 3 bases and the J gene end by 2 bases; junction bases not matched to a gene: 6. Germline V gives CDR1 GEAIGNYY, CDR2 EKD. TCRdb redid the clone calls on the RT-PCR reads with CATT. The data contain 13,000 to 15,000 delta-chain clones, roughly 30% of them singletons. The sample was gamma-delta T cells. This TCR came from a human donor. It is not recorded whose cells these are; they may come from a transplant donor. The rearrangement uses TRDV2 and TRDJ3; 13 bases fit TRDD3. The CDR3 DNA sequence: TGTGCCTGTGACCCAGTACTGGGGGATACGCCCTGGGACACCCGACAGATGTTTTTC. Encoded protein: CACDPVLGDTPWDTRQMFF.